One and the same sample provided the 9 T cell receptor beta chains below, sequenced in a study of shared clonotypes between healthy human individuals. Sequencing was performed with immunoSEQ multiplex PCR; in TCRdb, only in-frame clones are kept and a portion is missing. The sample lists around 1.5 million clones; 95% to 99% were seen once. Source material: naive CD4+ T cells sorted from blood. Subset meaning: CD45RA+ positively selected. Receptors were obtained from a young man in good health.

V usage is TRBV6-1 and J usage is TRBJ1-2; TRBD1 matches at 11 bases. CDR1 is MNHNS, CDR2 SASEGT, per germline. The CDR3 covers 16 residues. Trimming cost V 4 bases and J 7 bases; bases outside gene matches: 11. The CDR3 DNA reads TGTGCCAGCAGTGGATCTCCGAGGACAGGGGGCCTTGGCTACACCTTC. Amino acids: CASSGSPRTGGLGYTF.

The chain uses TRBV4-3 and TRBJ2-1; D perhaps matches TRBD2 (6 bases). The V end lost 0 bases, the J end lost 6 bases, and 15 bases lay between the germline ends. This CDR3 spans 16 amino acids. Germline-derived CDR1 and CDR2 are LGHNA and YSLEER. CDR3 residues: CASSQDGGLRRNEQFF. As DNA, the CDR3 is TGCGCCAGCAGCCAAGATGGGGGGTTGAGGCGCAATGAGCAGTTCTTC.

V and J are TRBV11-3 and TRBJ2-2, with 7 positions matching TRBD1. J lost 0 bases, V lost 5 bases, and 9 bases had no gene match. CDR3 length: 17 amino acids. In germline, CDR1 is SGHNT, CDR2 YENEEA. CDR3 bases: TGTGCCAGCAGCCGGGACAGTATCACCGCGAACACCGGGGAGCTGTTTTTT. Its translation: CASSRDSITANTGELFF. Full variable domain (outside the CDR3, taken from reference TRBV11-3 and TRBJ2-2): EAGVVQSPRYKIIEKKQPVAFWCNPISGHNTLYWYLQNLGQGPELLIRYENEEAVDDSQLPKDRFSAERLKGVDSTLKIQPAELGDSAVYLCASSRDSITANTGELFFGEGSRLTVL.

J is TRBJ2-2 and V is TRBV7-3; D assignment may be TRBD1 or TRBD2 (6 bases each). The CDR3 runs 15 residues. Germline V gives CDR1 SGHTA, CDR2 FQGTGA. Deletions cut 5 bases from V and 9 bases from J, with 19 bases between. For the CDR3, the DNA is TGTGCCAGCAGCCTAAGAGGGGGGACCCACCGGGAGCTGTTTTTT. This translates into CASSLRGGTHRELFF. Together with reference TRBV7-3 and TRBJ2-2, the CDR3 gives the full variable domain: GAGVSQTPSNKVTEKGKYVELRCDPISGHTALYWYRQSLGQGPEFLIYFQGTGAADDSGLPNDRFFAVRPEGSVSTLKIQRTERGDSAVYLCASSLRGGTHRELFFGEGSRLTVL.

This chain connects TRBV7-6 to TRBJ2-5; a possible D gene is TRBD1 (7 bases). This CDR3 region has 16 residues. Trimming stripped 2 bases from V and 2 bases from J, with 15 bases between. The V gene's germline CDR1 is SGHVS and CDR2 FNYEAQ. The CDR3 spells CASSLKLAGQQETQYF. For the CDR3, the DNA is TGTGCCAGCAGCTTAAAACTCGCGGGACAGCAAGAGACCCAGTACTTC.

The chain couples TRBV15 to TRBJ1-5; possibly TRBD1 for D (6 bases). Trimming left V 1 base short and J 5 bases short, with 9 bases between. The germline V gene encodes CDR1 LNHNV and CDR2 YYDKDF (reference sequence). The CDR3 consists of 14 residues. CDR3 DNA: TGTGCCACCAGCAGAGGGGAGGGGGATCAGCCCCAGCATTTT. Residues: CATSRGEGDQPQHF.

This chain connects TRBV4-3 to TRBJ2-1; D is ambiguous. The CDR3 covers 14 residues. CDR1 and CDR2 (germline): LGHNA, YSLEER. V lost 0 bases and J 10 bases, leaving 13 bases between the germline ends. The CDR3 here is CASSQDEQASEQFF. Here the CDR3 DNA reads TGCGCCAGCAGCCAAGATGAGCAGGCAAGCGAGCAGTTCTTC.

The chain employs TRBV28 and TRBJ2-2; D gene uncertain. This CDR3 contains 12 residues. CDR1 is MDHEN, CDR2 SYDVKM, per germline. The V and J ends lost 2 bases and 7 bases respectively, with 5 bases between them. The CDR3 reads CASSLEHGELFF. CDR3 nucleotides: TGTGCCAGCAGTTTAGAACACGGGGAGCTGTTTTTT. Full variable domain (rest looked up from reference TRBV28 and TRBJ2-2): DVKVTQSSRYLVKRTGEKVFLECVQDMDHENMFWYRQDPGLGLRLIYFSYDVKMKEKGDIPEGYSVSREKKERFSLILESASTNQTSMYLCASSLEHGELFFGEGSRLTVL.

A word on this clone: The same CDR3 can be traced to other DNA sequences in this sample. The gene calls are TRBV5-1 and TRBJ2-5; TRBD2 is a possible D gene (6 bases). Germline V gene sequence: CDR1 SGHRS, CDR2 YFSETQ. V was clipped by 4 bases and J by 2 bases, with 9 bases between them. This CDR3 has 13 amino acids. The CDR3 is CASSPGLQETQYF. The CDR3 DNA reads as TGCGCCAGCAGCCCGGGACTTCAAGAGACCCAGTACTTC.